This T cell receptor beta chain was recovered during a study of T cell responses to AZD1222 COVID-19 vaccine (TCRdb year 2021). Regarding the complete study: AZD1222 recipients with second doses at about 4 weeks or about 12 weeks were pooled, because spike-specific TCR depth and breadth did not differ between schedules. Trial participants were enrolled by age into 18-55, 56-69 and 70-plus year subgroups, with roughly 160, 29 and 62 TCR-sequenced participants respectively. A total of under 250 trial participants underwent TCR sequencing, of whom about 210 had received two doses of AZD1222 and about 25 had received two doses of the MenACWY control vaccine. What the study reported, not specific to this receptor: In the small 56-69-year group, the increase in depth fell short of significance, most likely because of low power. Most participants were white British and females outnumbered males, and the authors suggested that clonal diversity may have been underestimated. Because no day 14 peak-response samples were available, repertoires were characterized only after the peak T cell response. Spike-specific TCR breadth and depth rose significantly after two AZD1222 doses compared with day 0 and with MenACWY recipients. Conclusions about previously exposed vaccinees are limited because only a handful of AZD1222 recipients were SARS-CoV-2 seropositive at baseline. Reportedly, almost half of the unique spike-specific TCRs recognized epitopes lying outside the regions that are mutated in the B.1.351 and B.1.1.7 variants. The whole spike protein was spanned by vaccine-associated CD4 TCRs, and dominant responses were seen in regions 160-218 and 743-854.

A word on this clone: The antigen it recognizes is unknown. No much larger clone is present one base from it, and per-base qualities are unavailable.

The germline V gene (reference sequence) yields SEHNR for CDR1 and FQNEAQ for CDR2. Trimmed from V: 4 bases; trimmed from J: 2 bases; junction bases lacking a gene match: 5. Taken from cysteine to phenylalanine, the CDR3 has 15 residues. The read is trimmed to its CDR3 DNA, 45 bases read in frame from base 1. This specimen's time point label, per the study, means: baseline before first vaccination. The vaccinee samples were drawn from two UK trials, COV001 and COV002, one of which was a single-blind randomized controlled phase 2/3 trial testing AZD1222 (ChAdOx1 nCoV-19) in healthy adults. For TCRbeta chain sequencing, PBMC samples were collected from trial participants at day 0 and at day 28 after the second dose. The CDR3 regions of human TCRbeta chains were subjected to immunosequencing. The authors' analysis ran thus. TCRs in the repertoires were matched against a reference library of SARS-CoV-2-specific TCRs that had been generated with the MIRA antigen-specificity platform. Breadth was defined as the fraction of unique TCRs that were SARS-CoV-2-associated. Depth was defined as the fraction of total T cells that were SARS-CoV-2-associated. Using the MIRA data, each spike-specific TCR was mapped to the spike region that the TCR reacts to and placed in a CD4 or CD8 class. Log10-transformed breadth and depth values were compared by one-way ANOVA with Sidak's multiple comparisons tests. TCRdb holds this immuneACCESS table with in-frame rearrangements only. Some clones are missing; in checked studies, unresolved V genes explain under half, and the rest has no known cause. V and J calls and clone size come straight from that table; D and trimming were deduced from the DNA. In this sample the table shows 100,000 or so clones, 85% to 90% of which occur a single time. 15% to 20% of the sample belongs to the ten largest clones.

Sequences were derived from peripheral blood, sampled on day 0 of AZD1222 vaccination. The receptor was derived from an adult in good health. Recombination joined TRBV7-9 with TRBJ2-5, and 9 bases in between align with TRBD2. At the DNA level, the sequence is TGTGCCAGCAGCTGGTCGGCGGGGGGGCAAGAGACCCAGTACTTC. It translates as CASSWSAGGQETQYF.